This T cell receptor (beta chain) originates from a study of T cell repertoires in cytomegalovirus infection. In the study overall: Indicated by public TCR beta signatures were CMV infection and matching HLA type.

This clonotype occurred a few times. Antigen unknown. Germline V gene data show CDR1 as SGHVS and CDR2 as FQNEAQ. V was shortened by 3 bases and J by 5 bases, with 13 bases between the two germline ends. CDR3 size: 14 residues. TCRdb reprocessed the reads with MiXCR, giving one entry per CDR3 protein. Of roughly 310,000 distinct CDR3 sequences listed, roughly 15% were seen once; the top ten hold more than 10%. Study-wide results and limits: Using cumulative public TCR beta family frequency, the authors identified those who carried CMV together with the relevant HLA. In two of eight donors, the top clonotype was HLA-C-restricted CMV-specific.

The chain has TRBV7-8 and TRBJ2-5; D is perhaps TRBD1 (6 bases). Sequenced material: PBMCs. The receptor was derived from a human donor in good health (CMV status not recorded). Some clones in this sample may be carry-over from other donors' samples. The CDR3 sequence is CASSFSDRIETQYF. CDR3 sequence (DNA): TGTGCCAGCAGCTTCAGCGACAGGATCGAGACCCAGTACTTC.